Below, 21 T cell receptor beta chains from the same sample are listed, as sequenced in a study of T cells expressing NK-cell markers. TCRdb re-analyzed the 5' RACE reads; it lists each CDR3 protein once, without DNA. This repertoire comprises hundreds of thousands of distinct CDR3 sequences; its ten largest clones make up roughly 8%. Sequenced sample: blood T cells: a sorted CD56 or NKG2C T cell subset, CD4+ or CD8+ T cells, or bulk PBMC T cells (not recorded which). The receptors stem from a woman between 18 and 70 years old in good health.

The CDR3 loop is CASSTDPRGSPLHF. The J gene is TRBJ1-6, the V gene TRBV19; TCRdb gives TRBD1 as the D gene, but with no DNA this cannot be confirmed. CDR1 is LNHDA and CDR2 is SQIVND in the germline V gene (reference sequence). This CDR3 has 14 residues.

The rearrangement joins TRBV7-9 to TRBJ1-2. The CDR3 length is 15 residues. The germline CDR1 and CDR2 sequences are SEHNR and FQNEAQ (reference sequence). The CDR3: CASSLAGGPLYGYTF.

The V call is TRBV13, the J call TRBJ1-1; checking the TCRdb D call of TRBD1 is not possible without DNA. This CDR3 has 14 amino acids. CDR1 and CDR2 from the germline V gene are PRHDT and FYEKMQ (reference sequence). The CDR3 spells CASSWTEMNTEAFF.

The gene calls are TRBV7-2 and TRBJ1-2; TCRdb's D call, TRBD1, is unchecked because there is no DNA. CDR1 is SGHTA, CDR2 FQGNSA, per germline. The length of the CDR3 is 13 residues. The CDR3 region is CASSFRAGYGYTF.

V is TRBV4-1 and J is TRBJ1-2. This CDR3 has 13 residues. The V gene's germline CDR1 is MGHRA and CDR2 YSYEKL. The CDR3 protein is CASSLPLGYGYTF.

V and J are TRBV9 and TRBJ2-7; TCRdb selects TRBD1, and the lack of DNA leaves this call unchecked. This CDR3 region has 16 residues. From germline, CDR1 is SGDLS and CDR2 YYNGEE. The CDR3 protein is CASSQGGSLGNYEQYF.

This rearrangement joins TRBV21-1 to TRBJ2-3. TRBV21-1 is classified as a pseudogene. This CDR3 has 11 amino acids. This CDR3 is CASSRRFAQYF.

The rearrangement joins TRBV6-1 to TRBJ1-4; the D gene TCRdb calls, TRBD1, cannot be checked with no DNA. Germline CDR1 and CDR2: MNHNS and SASEGT. The CDR3 totals 14 residues. The CDR3 is CASRLTGAKEKLFF.

V usage is TRBV3-1 and J usage is TRBJ2-5; the D call of TRBD1 rests on TCRdb alone, since no DNA is present to check it. Germline V CDR1 and CDR2: LGHDT, YNNKEL (reference sequence). The CDR3 has 16 amino acids. The CDR3 protein is CASSQDVAGSQETQYF.

The V gene is TRBV15, the J gene TRBJ2-5; TCRdb's D call of TRBD2 is untestable without DNA. The germline V gene encodes CDR1 LNHNV and CDR2 YYDKDF (reference sequence). This CDR3 spans 16 amino acids. This chain's CDR3 is CATSRVAGGPQETQYF.

The CDR3 loop is CASSLGPGASGLYNSPLHF. This chain connects TRBV4-3 to TRBJ1-6; TCRdb lists TRBD1, though no DNA is available to test this call. The CDR3 totals 19 residues. Germline-derived CDR1 and CDR2 are LGHNA and YSLEER.

The V call is TRBV5-1, the J call TRBJ2-7; without DNA, the TCRdb call of TRBD2 cannot be checked. The germline V gene has CDR1 SGHRS and CDR2 YFSETQ. The CDR3 length is 13 residues. The CDR3 sequence is CASSFEREYEQYF.

The chain has TRBV20-1 and TRBJ2-1; with no DNA, the TCRdb D assignment of TRBD1 cannot be verified. Germline-derived CDR1 and CDR2 are DFQATT and SNEGSKA (reference sequence). The CDR3 spans 13 residues. CDR3 sequence reads: CSAPGDIYNEQFF.

The V gene is TRBV9, the J gene TRBJ2-3; TCRdb lists TRBD2, though no DNA is available to test this call. This CDR3 contains 15 residues. The germline CDR1 and CDR2 sequences are SGDLS and YYNGEE. The CDR3 loop is CASSVDGTSTDTQYF.

The chain couples TRBV6-1 to TRBJ1-6. Germline V gives CDR1 MNHNS, CDR2 SASEGT. The length of the CDR3 is 15 residues. The CDR3 here is CASSEDPGIPSPLHF.

This chain connects TRBV18 to TRBJ2-2. The CDR3 is 15 residues long. Germline assignment: CDR1 KGHSH and CDR2 LQKENI. CDR3 protein: CASPPATGNTGELFF.

V usage is TRBV29-1 and J usage is TRBJ2-1; TCRdb's D gene call, TRBD2, goes unchecked for lack of DNA. The length of the CDR3 is 14 residues. Germline V gene sequence: CDR1 SQVTM, CDR2 ANQGSEA. CDR3 amino acids: CSVGAGEGPNEQFF.

The chain combines TRBV6-1 with TRBJ2-3; the TCRdb D gene call, TRBD2, has no DNA to confirm it. The CDR3 is made up of 19 amino acids. CDR1 is MNHNS, CDR2 SASEGT, per germline. The CDR3 reads CASSAQSIRTLGGTDTQYF.

The chain has TRBV6-5 and TRBJ2-2; the D gene TCRdb calls, TRBD1, cannot be checked with no DNA. Germline CDR1 and CDR2: MNHEY and SVGAGI. The CDR3 covers 18 residues. The CDR3: CASSYQAGDQINTGELFF.

The rearrangement uses TRBV6-1 and TRBJ2-1; no DNA is available, so the TRBD2 call from TCRdb remains unchecked. The CDR3 is 14 amino acids. Germline CDR1 and CDR2: MNHNS and SASEGT. This CDR3 reads CASLEGGFVDEQFF.

This CDR3 is CASSPDRVGMNEQFF. The chain combines TRBV9 with TRBJ2-1; TCRdb reports TRBD1, a call that lacks DNA to check it against. Per the germline V gene, CDR1 is SGDLS and CDR2 is YYNGEE. The length of the CDR3 is 15 residues.